The 26 T cell receptor beta chains below all came from one sample that was sequenced in a study of shared clonotypes between healthy human individuals. Naive CD8 cells lacked CD45RO, underwent positive selection for CCR7 and left out terminally differentiated effector memory CD45RA+ cells. Produced via immunoSEQ multiplex PCR; TCRdb's table is partial and in-frame only. The sample gives under 2,000,000 clones, approximately 94% of which show up once; under 1.5% is in the top ten. The sequenced sample was naive CD8+ T cells sorted from blood. These receptors originate from a man younger than 35 in good health.

The table lists this clone with a count of one. This same CDR3 is encoded by further DNA sequences in the sample. The chain couples TRBV13 to TRBJ2-7; 8 bases map to TRBD1. Germline V lookup: CDR1 PRHDT, CDR2 FYEKMQ (reference sequence). The CDR3 is made up of 14 amino acids. V dropped 5 bases and J dropped 2; count of bases not matched to a gene: 5. CDR3 sequence reads: CASSTGQGAYEQYF. As DNA, the CDR3 is TGTGCCAGCAGCACCGGACAGGGAGCCTACGAGCAGTACTTC.

This chain links TRBV5-1 with TRBJ2-1; tentative D call: TRBD2 (5 bases). This CDR3 has 17 amino acids. Germline CDR1 reads SGHRS; CDR2 reads YFSETQ. Trimming took 0 bases from V and 10 from J, leaving 23 bases between them. The CDR3 coding sequence is TGCGCCAGCAGCTTGGTTTTTGACCTAGCCCCCCAATCCGAGCAGTTCTTC. It translates to CASSLVFDLAPQSEQFF. Full variable domain (rest looked up from reference TRBV5-1 and TRBJ2-1): KAGVTQTPRYLIKTRGQQVTLSCSPISGHRSVSWYQQTPGQGLQFLFEYFSETQRNKGNFPGRFSGRQFSNSRSEMNVSTLELGDSALYLCASSLVFDLAPQSEQFFGPGTRLTVL.

This clone was seen once. The chain carries TRBV18 and TRBJ2-7; tentatively, D is TRBD1 or TRBD2 (5 bases each). From germline, CDR1 is KGHSH and CDR2 LQKENI. V was trimmed by 5 bases and J by 3 bases, leaving 14 bases between them. The CDR3 sequence is 14 residues long. The CDR3 sequence: CASSLPGPFYEQYF. CDR3 DNA sequence: TGTGCCAGCTCATTACCGGGACCCTTCTACGAGCAGTACTTC.

The chain is built from TRBV4-1 and TRBJ2-1; D gene uncertain. Germline CDR1 MGHRA, CDR2 YSYEKL. The CDR3 loop spans 13 amino acids. With 3 bases removed from V and 5 bases from J, the gap between germline ends came to 8 bases. This chain's CDR3 is CASSQIGDNEQFF. In DNA form, the CDR3 reads TGCGCCAGCAGCCAGATCGGAGACAATGAGCAGTTCTTC.

CDR3 sequence (DNA): TGTGCCAGCAGCTGGGAAGGAGGGGGATACGAGCAGTACTTC. It specifies CASSWEGGGYEQYF. The V gene is TRBV7-2, the J gene TRBJ2-7, with D perhaps given as TRBD1 or TRBD2 (6 bases each). There are 14 residues in the CDR3. Trimming shortened V by 4 bases and J by 4 bases, and 14 bases separated the two germline ends. The germline V gene has CDR1 SGHTA and CDR2 FQGNSA.

The chain joins TRBV16 to TRBJ1-2; TRBD1 aligns across 9 bases. The CDR3 has 13 residues. The germline gives CDR1 KGHSY, CDR2 FQNENV. The ends lost 5 bases at V and 6 bases at J; junction bases unmatched: 4. The CDR3 DNA reads as TGTGCCAGCAGCTTAACAGGGGGCGATGGCTACACCTTC. Encoded protein: CASSLTGGDGYTF.

The gene calls are TRBV10-1 and TRBJ1-2, with D perhaps TRBD1 (5 bases). Germline V gene data show CDR1 as WNHNN and CDR2 as SYGVQD (reference sequence). Trimming left V 4 bases short and J 8 bases short, with 14 bases between. CDR3 size: 13 residues. Here the CDR3 DNA reads TGCGCCAGCAGTGCTTCTGGGGGAGAGGGCTACACCTTC. Encoded protein: CASSASGGEGYTF.

V usage is TRBV29-1 and J usage is TRBJ1-1; D gene ambiguous. Germline loops: CDR1 SQVTM, CDR2 ANQGSEA. This CDR3 has 12 residues. The V end lost 5 bases, the J end lost 0 bases, and 7 bases lay between the germline ends. CDR3 coding DNA: TGCAGCGTTCCTACAGTGAACACTGAAGCTTTCTTT. Its protein is CSVPTVNTEAFF. Variable domain in full (rest from reference TRBV29-1 and TRBJ1-1): SAVISQKPSRDICQRGTSLTIQCQVDSQVTMMFWYRQQPGQSLTLIATANQGSEATYESGFVIDKFPISRPNLTFSTLTVSNMSPEDSSIYLCSVPTVNTEAFFGQGTRLTVV.

The V gene is TRBV19, the J gene TRBJ1-1; D is uncertain. Trimming stripped 1 base from V and 2 bases from J, with 5 bases between. The V gene's germline CDR1 is LNHDA and CDR2 SQIVND (reference sequence). The CDR3 is 13 residues long. In DNA, the CDR3 is TGTGCCAGTAGTATAGTACATAACACTGAAGCTTTCTTT. This sequence encodes CASSIVHNTEAFF.

J is TRBJ2-3 and V is TRBV10-1, with TRBD2 matching 14 bases. CDR1 and CDR2 (germline): WNHNN, SYGVQD (reference sequence). Trimming removed 3 bases from V and 1 base from J; junction bases left unmatched: 6. The CDR3 loop spans 18 amino acids. CDR3 DNA sequence: TGCGCCAGCAGTGACGGGACTAGCGGGAGATGGGGCACAGATACGCAGTATTTT. This translates into CASSDGTSGRWGTDTQYF.

The rearrangement links TRBV7-9 to TRBJ1-4; D unclear. The CDR3 covers 15 residues. The germline V and J ends were trimmed by 5 bases and 4 bases, with 14 bases remaining between them. Germline CDR1 is SEHNR and CDR2 is FQNEAQ (reference sequence). The CDR3 loop is CASSREDRDNEKLFF. CDR3 sequence (DNA): TGTGCCAGCAGCAGGGAGGATAGGGATAATGAAAAACTGTTTTTT.

This clone has only one observation. The gene calls are TRBV4-1 and TRBJ1-6, with no clear D. V was shortened by 1 base and J by 4 bases, with 8 bases between the two germline ends. The CDR3 contains 15 residues. The germline V gene has CDR1 MGHRA and CDR2 YSYEKL. The CDR3, as DNA: TGCGCCAGCAGCCAAGCCACCGGGTATAATTCACCCCTCCACTTT. Amino acid sequence: CASSQATGYNSPLHF.

This chain uses TRBV29-1 with TRBJ2-7; 7 bases match TRBD2. Germline V gene lookup returns CDR1 SQVTM and CDR2 ANQGSEA. The CDR3 has 13 amino acids. With 3 bases clipped from V and 3 bases from J, the junction kept 5 bases outside the gene matches. CDR3 nucleotides: TGCAGCGTTGAGTGGGGGGGGAGCTACGAGCAGTACTTC. Its protein is CSVEWGGSYEQYF.

This rearrangement joins TRBV4-1 to TRBJ2-7; TRBD1 or TRBD2 may be the D gene (5 bases each). Germline CDR1 MGHRA, CDR2 YSYEKL. The V end was cut by 1 base, the J end by 1 base, with 11 bases between. The CDR3 covers 15 residues. CDR3 DNA sequence: TGCGCCAGCAGCCAAGCTACTAGACAGTCCTACGAGCAGTACTTC. It translates to CASSQATRQSYEQYF.

This chain joins TRBV19 and TRBJ2-1; TRBD1 is a possible D gene (5 bases). The CDR3 covers 14 residues. Trimming took 3 bases from V and 4 from J, leaving 10 bases between them. The germline gives CDR1 LNHDA, CDR2 SQIVND (reference sequence). CDR3 DNA sequence: TGTGCCAGTAGTATGTTTACAGGTTACAATGAGCAGTTCTTC. This encodes CASSMFTGYNEQFF.

The chain employs TRBV11-2 and TRBJ1-3; D remains unclear. CDR3 length: 13 amino acids. Deletions cut 3 bases from V and 8 bases from J, with 11 bases between. CDR1 is SGHAT and CDR2 is FQNNGV in the germline V gene. Here the CDR3 reads CASSFFTSDTIYF. In DNA, the CDR3 is TGTGCCAGCAGCTTTTTCACAAGCGACACCATATATTTT. The full variable domain, in which reference TRBV11-2 and TRBJ1-3 provide the parts outside the CDR3, is EAGVAQSPRYKIIEKRQSVAFWCNPISGHATLYWYQQILGQGPKLLIQFQNNGVVDDSQLPKDRFSAERLKGVDSTLKIQPAKLEDSAVYLCASSFFTSDTIYFGEGSWLTVV.

The J gene is TRBJ1-2, the V gene TRBV6-1; TRBD1 is a possible D gene (6 bases). Trimming cost V 2 bases and J 3 bases, with 13 bases left between them. The CDR3 runs to 15 residues. CDR1 and CDR2 from the germline V gene are MNHNS and SASEGT. In nucleotides, the CDR3 is TGTGCCAGCAGTGAATGGGGGGCAGGGTACTATGGCTACACCTTC. This codes for CASSEWGAGYYGYTF.

This clone has more than one count but fewer than ten. Within the sample, other DNA sequences also encode this same CDR3. V gene TRBV13 combines with J gene TRBJ1-6, with D hard to call. The CDR3 is made up of 11 amino acids. V lost 2 bases and J lost 10, with 3 bases in between. CDR1 and CDR2 from the germline V gene are PRHDT and FYEKMQ (reference sequence). The CDR3 protein is CASSLNSPLHF. CDR3 nucleotides: TGTGCCAGCAGCTTAAACTCACCCCTCCACTTT.

In this sample, this clone turned up once. The rearrangement uses TRBV9 and TRBJ2-7, with D unresolved. Germline assignment: CDR1 SGDLS and CDR2 YYNGEE. V was shortened by 0 bases and J by 0 bases, with 7 bases between the two germline ends. There are 14 residues in the CDR3. The chain's CDR3 is CASSVEERSYEQYF. As DNA, the CDR3 is TGTGCCAGCAGCGTAGAAGAGCGCTCCTACGAGCAGTACTTC.

The chain uses TRBV9 and TRBJ2-1, with 14 nucleotides matching TRBD2. This CDR3 spans 16 amino acids. Germline V CDR1 and CDR2: SGDLS, YYNGEE. With 3 bases clipped from V and 4 bases from J, the junction kept 3 bases outside the gene matches. CDR3 amino acids: CASSATSGGVYNEQFF. The DNA for the CDR3 is TGTGCCAGCAGCGCGACTAGCGGGGGGGTATACAATGAGCAGTTCTTC.

The gene calls are TRBV6-6 and TRBJ2-7; D is undetermined. This CDR3 contains 15 residues. Per germline, CDR1 MNHNY and CDR2 SVGAGI (reference sequence). Trimming pared 0 bases from V and 2 bases from J, leaving 11 bases between. The CDR3 DNA reads TGTGCCAGCAGTTACTCGGTCGATTACCCCTACGAGCAGTACTTC. Protein: CASSYSVDYPYEQYF.

V gene TRBV13 combines with J gene TRBJ2-5, with TRBD2 matching over 8 bases. V dropped 0 bases and J dropped 1; count of bases not matched to a gene: 7. This CDR3 comprises 17 residues. Germline CDR1 and CDR2: PRHDT and FYEKMQ (reference sequence). Here the CDR3 reads CASSLGLAGGIQETQYF. Written as DNA, the CDR3 is TGTGCCAGCAGCTTAGGCCTGGCGGGAGGAATCCAAGAGACCCAGTACTTC.

V is TRBV4-2 and J is TRBJ2-3; 12 bases map to TRBD2. The CDR3 sequence is 17 residues long. V dropped 0 bases and J dropped 6; count of bases not matched to a gene: 7. Germline assignment: CDR1 LGHNA and CDR2 YNFKEQ. CDR3: CASSQESSGGESDTQYF. The CDR3 DNA follows: TGTGCCAGCAGCCAAGAGTCTAGCGGGGGGGAATCGGATACGCAGTATTTT.

The V and J genes are TRBV6-1 and TRBJ1-4; D is uncertain. Germline CDR1 reads MNHNS; CDR2 reads SASEGT. The ends were cut back, 8 bases at V and 6 bases at J, with 4 bases in the middle. CDR3 size: 10 residues. Here the CDR3 DNA reads TGTGCCAGCGGCCATGAAAAACTGTTTTTT. This gives the protein CASGHEKLFF.

Turning to this clone: Other DNA sequences within the sample encode an identical CDR3. CDR3 loop: CASSPGTGSYEQYF. The CDR3 DNA is TGCGCCAGCAGCCCGGGGACAGGGTCCTACGAGCAGTACTTC. V gene TRBV4-1 combines with J gene TRBJ2-7, with 9 nucleotides matching TRBD1. The V segment lost 4 bases and the J segment 1 base; nucleotides outside the gene matches: 2. CDR1 and CDR2 from the germline V gene are MGHRA and YSYEKL. This CDR3 has 14 amino acids.

The chain employs TRBV6-1 and TRBJ1-1, with TRBD1 identical over 9 bases. J was trimmed by 3 bases and V by 8 bases; bases with no gene match: 1. Germline V gene lookup returns CDR1 MNHNS and CDR2 SASEGT. The CDR3 has 12 residues. CDR3 sequence reads: CASWDRDTEAFF. In nucleotides, the CDR3 is TGTGCCAGCTGGGACAGGGACACTGAAGCTTTCTTT.